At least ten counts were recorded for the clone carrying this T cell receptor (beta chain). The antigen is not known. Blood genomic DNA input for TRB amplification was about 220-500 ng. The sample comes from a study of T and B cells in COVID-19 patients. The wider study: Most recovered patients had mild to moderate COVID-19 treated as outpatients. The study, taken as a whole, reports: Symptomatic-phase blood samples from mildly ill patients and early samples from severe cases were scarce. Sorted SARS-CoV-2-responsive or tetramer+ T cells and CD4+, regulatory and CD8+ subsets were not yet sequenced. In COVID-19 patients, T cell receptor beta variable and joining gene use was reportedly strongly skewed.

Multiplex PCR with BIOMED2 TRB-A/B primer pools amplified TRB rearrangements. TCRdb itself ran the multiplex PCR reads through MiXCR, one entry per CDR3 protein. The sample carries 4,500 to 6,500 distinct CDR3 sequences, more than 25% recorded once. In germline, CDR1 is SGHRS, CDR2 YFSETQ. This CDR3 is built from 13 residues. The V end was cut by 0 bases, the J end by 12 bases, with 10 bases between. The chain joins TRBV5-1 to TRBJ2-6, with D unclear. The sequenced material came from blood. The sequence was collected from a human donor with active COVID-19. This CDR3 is CASSLGQAAVLTF. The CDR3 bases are TGCGCCAGCAGCTTGGGGCAGGCGGCCGTCCTGACTTTC.